These 21 T cell receptor beta chains originate from one sample sequenced in a study of beta chain features in type 1 diabetes. Sequencing targeted expressed TCRB transcripts, as all isolated RNA had been reverse transcribed. Repertoires were generated with immunoSEQ multiplex PCR, while TCRdb's copy carries only in-frame clones and drops some. The sample has 130,000 to 150,000 clones; about an eighth are singletons. Study-wide results and limits: Among all four CD4+ subsets, Type 1 diabetes patients had TCRB CDR3s that were moderately but significantly shorter.

For these TCRs, the target antigens are not known. Sequenced material: central memory CD4+ T cells from blood. The receptors stem from a man aged 18-30 years with type 1 diabetes.

This clone turned up a few times. The genes are TRBV28 and TRBJ1-4, with TRBD1 as a possible D gene (5 bases). CDR1 is MDHEN, CDR2 SYDVKM, per germline. This CDR3 spans 14 amino acids. Trimming took 10 bases from V and 4 from J, leaving 16 bases between them. DNA for the CDR3: TGTGCCACCGCGGAGGGACGGGTTAATGAAAAACTGTTTTTT. It yields the protein CATAEGRVNEKLFF.

In its sample, this clone was seen once. The rearrangement joins TRBV9 to TRBJ1-1, with D hard to call. V was clipped by 2 bases and J by 3 bases, with 8 bases between them. The CDR3 consists of 13 residues. The germline V gene encodes CDR1 SGDLS and CDR2 YYNGEE. The DNA for the CDR3 is TGTGCCAGCAGCGTCGACCTTTACACTGAAGCTTTCTTT. It codes for CASSVDLYTEAFF.

The chain uses TRBV5-4 and TRBJ2-3; 9 positions match TRBD2. CDR3 length: 16 amino acids. Germline trimming cut 1 base from V and 2 bases from J; bases unmatched to any gene: 5. Germline V lookup: CDR1 SGHNT, CDR2 YYREEE (reference sequence). CDR3 loop: CASSLKAGGVTDTQYF. In nucleotides, the CDR3 is TGTGCCAGCAGCTTGAAAGCGGGGGGTGTCACAGATACGCAGTATTTT.

V and J are TRBV29-1 and TRBJ2-2, with 7 bases lining up with TRBD1. Trimming at V came to 2 bases and at J to 4 bases, leaving 4 bases not matched to a gene. Germline values: CDR1 SQVTM, CDR2 ANQGSEA. This CDR3 has 14 residues. CDR3 loop: CSVEQGVFTGELFF. The CDR3, as DNA: TGCAGCGTTGAACAGGGGGTTTTCACCGGGGAGCTGTTTTTT.

This clone was counted between two and nine times. The rearrangement links TRBV2 to TRBJ2-7; a possible D gene is TRBD2 (5 bases). CDR1 is SNHLY, CDR2 FYNNEI, per germline. V was clipped by 7 bases and J by 7 bases, with 14 bases between them. CDR3 size: 12 residues. In DNA form, the CDR3 reads TGTGCCAGCACCCGGGAAAGGTCGGAGCAGTACTTC. Translation: CASTRERSEQYF.

This rearrangement joins TRBV4-1 to TRBJ1-1; D is undetermined. The CDR3 totals 12 residues. Looked up from germline, CDR1 is MGHRA and CDR2 is YSYEKL. Trimming cost V 1 base and J 8 bases, with 8 bases left between them. CDR3 nucleotides: TGCGCCAGCAGCCAAGTTCTTGGGGAAGCTTTCTTT. It yields the protein CASSQVLGEAFF.

This clone has at least ten counts. CDR3 coding DNA: TGTGCCAGCAGTCCTTCCCCCTTCCTAGATCATTCTGATACGCAGTATTTT. Translation gives CASSPSPFLDHSDTQYF. The chain is built from TRBV7-9 and TRBJ2-3; D unresolved. The germline V and J ends were trimmed by 6 bases and 6 bases, with 25 bases remaining between them. The CDR3 runs 17 residues. CDR1 is SEHNR and CDR2 is FQNEAQ in the germline V gene (reference sequence).

This clone has just a few counts. The V and J genes are TRBV6-5 and TRBJ2-1; 10 bases line up with TRBD1. Germline values: CDR1 MNHEY, CDR2 SVGAGI. The V segment lost 5 bases and the J segment 7 bases; nucleotides outside the gene matches: 8. This CDR3 contains 15 residues. CDR3 residues: CASSTRTGGKNEQFF. CDR3 DNA: TGTGCCAGCAGTACTCGGACAGGGGGAAAAAATGAGCAGTTCTTC.

CDR3 sequence: CASSPTSGGRNEQFF. The CDR3 DNA reads as TGTGCCAGCAGCCCAACTAGCGGGGGGAGGAATGAGCAGTTCTTC. The genes are TRBV5-6 and TRBJ2-1; 12 nucleotides agree with TRBD2. Germline CDR1 SGHDT, CDR2 YYEEEE. V dropped 4 bases and J dropped 7; count of bases not matched to a gene: 6. The CDR3 covers 15 residues.

The CDR3 DNA reads as TGCAGCGTTGAAAGGCCGTTTCAGAGTCCAGATACGCAGTATTTT. Its translation: CSVERPFQSPDTQYF. The genes are TRBV29-1 and TRBJ2-3; no definite D call. V was clipped by 2 bases and J by 4 bases, with 16 bases between them. This CDR3 spans 15 amino acids. The germline V gene has CDR1 SQVTM and CDR2 ANQGSEA.

This clone was counted at least ten times. The chain uses TRBV9 and TRBJ1-1, with a tentative D call TRBD1 (5 bases). This CDR3 contains 15 residues. Trimming stripped 4 bases from V and 1 base from J, with 14 bases between. Germline-derived CDR1 and CDR2 are SGDLS and YYNGEE. The CDR3 sequence: CASSLGVGWNTEAFF. The CDR3 DNA is TGTGCCAGCAGCTTAGGGGTCGGTTGGAACACTGAAGCTTTCTTT.

The genes are TRBV19 and TRBJ2-1; D assignment may be TRBD1 or TRBD2 (5 bases each). The germline V gene encodes CDR1 LNHDA and CDR2 SQIVND (reference sequence). This CDR3 comprises 15 residues. V dropped 4 bases and J dropped 3 bases, with 13 bases sitting between them. The CDR3 loop reads CASSSPEGFYNEQFF. The CDR3 nucleotides are TGTGCCAGTAGTAGTCCTGAGGGGTTCTACAATGAGCAGTTCTTC.

This clone was detected a few times. The V gene is TRBV19, the J gene TRBJ2-7, with D uncertain. This CDR3 spans 12 amino acids. Germline V gene sequence: CDR1 LNHDA, CDR2 SQIVND (reference sequence). Trimming took off 10 bases at V and 1 base at J, with 11 bases between the two ends. The CDR3 sequence is CATTSVSYEQYF. CDR3 bases: TGTGCCACCACCTCGGTGTCCTACGAGCAGTACTTC. Full variable domain (outside the CDR3, taken from reference TRBV19 and TRBJ2-7): DGGITQSPKYLFRKEGQNVTLSCEQNLNHDAMYWYRQDPGQGLRLIYYSQIVNDFQKGDIAEGYSVSREKKESFPLTVTSAQKNPTAFYLCATTSVSYEQYFGPGTRLTVT.

The sample holds a few counts of this clone. The CDR3 sequence: CSAGSGRGDWYF. CDR3 DNA sequence: TGCAGCGCCGGTTCCGGCAGGGGGGATTGGTACTTC. The chain links TRBV29-1 to TRBJ2-7, with D perhaps TRBD1 (7 bases). The CDR3 spans 12 residues. Germline CDR1 SQVTM, CDR2 ANQGSEA. Trimming left V 7 bases short and J 12 bases short, with 22 bases between.

The genes are TRBV27 and TRBJ1-4; the D is unclear. V dropped 6 bases and J dropped 8 bases, with 13 bases sitting between them. The CDR3 has 13 amino acids. Germline lookup yields CDR1 MNHEY and CDR2 SMNVEV (reference sequence). In DNA, the CDR3 is TGTGCCAGCAGGCTTACGGGGTCCGAAAAACTGTTTTTT. Protein sequence: CASRLTGSEKLFF.

The sample holds a few counts of this clone. CDR3 sequence reads: CASSDTGTASYNEQFF. The CDR3 DNA reads TGTGCCAGCAGTGATACCGGGACAGCCTCCTACAATGAGCAGTTCTTC. V gene TRBV6-1 combines with J gene TRBJ2-1, with 7 bases aligning to TRBD1. Germline trimming cut 3 bases from V and 0 bases from J; bases unmatched to any gene: 5. In germline, CDR1 is MNHNS, CDR2 SASEGT. CDR3 length equals 16 residues.

This clone was recorded a few times. The gene calls are TRBV5-6 and TRBJ2-5, with 9 bases that match TRBD1. J lost 5 bases, V lost 4 bases, and 9 bases had no gene match. This CDR3 spans 15 amino acids. Germline V gene lookup returns CDR1 SGHDT and CDR2 YYEEEE. CDR3 sequence reads: CASSTWTGVGETQYF. CDR3 coding DNA: TGTGCCAGCAGCACCTGGACAGGGGTGGGTGAGACCCAGTACTTC.

This clone appeared many times. The chain has TRBV7-2 and TRBJ2-4; maybe TRBD1 (6 bases). Trimming stripped 5 bases from V and 8 bases from J, with 19 bases between. From germline, CDR1 is SGHTA and CDR2 FQGNSA. The CDR3 extends over 15 amino acids. The CDR3 DNA reads as TGTGCCAGCAGCACAGAGACAGGTGGATTGTACATTCAGTACTTC. It specifies CASSTETGGLYIQYF.

This clone has just a few counts. This sequence joins TRBV7-3 and TRBJ2-5; 11 nucleotides match TRBD1. Germline V CDR1 and CDR2: SGHTA, FQGTGA. The CDR3 is made up of 16 amino acids. V shed 1 base and J 2 bases; nucleotides not matched to a gene: 3. This CDR3 reads CASSLNGQGAQETQYF. The CDR3 DNA follows: TGTGCCAGCAGCTTAAACGGACAGGGGGCGCAAGAGACCCAGTACTTC.

This clone showed up just a few times. The genes are TRBV30 and TRBJ1-5; D unclear. The CDR3 consists of 13 residues. The germline gives CDR1 GTSNPN, CDR2 SVGIG (reference sequence). V lost 5 bases, J lost 0 bases, and 8 bases lay in between. CDR3 coding DNA: TGTGCCTGGGGGTGGGATAGCAATCAGCCCCAGCATTTT. It is translated as CAWGWDSNQPQHF.

This clone has more than one count but fewer than ten. This chain links TRBV4-1 with TRBJ2-5; 10 nucleotides align to TRBD2. J lost 7 bases, V lost 1 base, and 9 bases had no gene match. This CDR3 has 16 amino acids. Germline values: CDR1 MGHRA, CDR2 YSYEKL. The CDR3 region is CASSQVTSGVTGTQYF. In DNA form, the CDR3 reads TGCGCCAGCAGCCAAGTTACTAGCGGGGTTACTGGGACCCAGTACTTC.